This entry is about one TCR beta chain. CDR1 is DFQATT, CDR2 SNEGSKA, per germline (reference sequence). Losses at the gene ends were 3 bases for V and 6 bases for J; bases not matched to a gene: 4. This CDR3 spans 13 amino acids. This record belongs to a study of blood T cell repertoires in COVID-19. Whole-study context: Acute-phase and convalescent COVID-19 samples originated in the United States, Italy and Spain. T cells, B-cell-depleted T cells, or PBMCs supplied cDNA or gDNA.

In the original workflow: Reference gene primer amplification gave estimated nucleated cell counts. Repertoires were generated with immunoSEQ multiplex PCR, while TCRdb's copy carries only in-frame clones and drops some. V and J calls and clone size follow that table, whereas D and trimming were derived from the DNA. This table has around 400,000 clones, 70% to 90% appearing once. The chain employs TRBV20-1 and TRBJ1-5; TRBD1 agrees at 8 bases. This sequence was found in a woman aged 25 to 45 with COVID-19, enrolled during active disease. The sample consisted of peripheral blood. CDR3 amino acids: CSASWGTGQPQHF. CDR3 nucleotides: TGCAGTGCTAGTTGGGGGACAGGTCAGCCCCAGCATTTT.